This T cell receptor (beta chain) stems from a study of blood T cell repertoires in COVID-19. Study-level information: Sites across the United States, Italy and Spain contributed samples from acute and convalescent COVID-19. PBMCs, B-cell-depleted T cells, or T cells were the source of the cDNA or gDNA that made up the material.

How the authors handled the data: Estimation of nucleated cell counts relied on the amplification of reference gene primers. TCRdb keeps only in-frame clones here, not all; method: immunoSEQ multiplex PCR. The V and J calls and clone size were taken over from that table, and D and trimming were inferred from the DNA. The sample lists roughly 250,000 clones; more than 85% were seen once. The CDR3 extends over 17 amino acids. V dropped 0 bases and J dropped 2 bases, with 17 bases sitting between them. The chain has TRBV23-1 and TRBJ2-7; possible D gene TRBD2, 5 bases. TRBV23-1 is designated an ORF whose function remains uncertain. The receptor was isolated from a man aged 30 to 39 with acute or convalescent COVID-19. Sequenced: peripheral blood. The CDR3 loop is CASSQSAGGADPYEQYF. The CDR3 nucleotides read TGCGCCAGCAGTCAATCGGCGGGCGGAGCTGACCCCTACGAGCAGTACTTC.